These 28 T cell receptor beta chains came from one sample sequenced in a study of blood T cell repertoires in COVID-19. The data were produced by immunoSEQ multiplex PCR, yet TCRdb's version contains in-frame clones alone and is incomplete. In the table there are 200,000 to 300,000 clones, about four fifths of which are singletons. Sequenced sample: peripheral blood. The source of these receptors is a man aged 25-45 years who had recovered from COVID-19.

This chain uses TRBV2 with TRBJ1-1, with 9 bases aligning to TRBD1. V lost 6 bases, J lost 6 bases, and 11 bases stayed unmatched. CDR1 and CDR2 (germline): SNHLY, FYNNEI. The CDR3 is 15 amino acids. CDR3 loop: CASSAGQGRVAEAFF. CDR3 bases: TGTGCCAGCAGCGCGGGACAGGGACGAGTCGCTGAAGCTTTCTTT.

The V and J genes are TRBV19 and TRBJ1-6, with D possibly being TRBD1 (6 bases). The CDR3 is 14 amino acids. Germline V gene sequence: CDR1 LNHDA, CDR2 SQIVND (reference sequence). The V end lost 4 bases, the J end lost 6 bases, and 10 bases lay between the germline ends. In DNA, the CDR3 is TGTGCCAGTAGTAGGGGGGGCTTTAATTCACCCCTCCACTTT. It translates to CASSRGGFNSPLHF.

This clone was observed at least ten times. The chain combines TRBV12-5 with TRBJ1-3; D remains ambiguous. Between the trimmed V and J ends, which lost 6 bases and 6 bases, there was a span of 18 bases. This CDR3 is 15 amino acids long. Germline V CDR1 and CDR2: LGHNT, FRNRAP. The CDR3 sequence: CASGVRDFYQNTIYF. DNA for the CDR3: TGTGCTAGTGGCGTACGCGATTTCTATCAAAACACCATATATTTT.

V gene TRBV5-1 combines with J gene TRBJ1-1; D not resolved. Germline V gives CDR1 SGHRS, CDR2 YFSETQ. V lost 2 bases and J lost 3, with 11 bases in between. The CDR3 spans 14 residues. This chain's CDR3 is CASSFAGRDTEAFF. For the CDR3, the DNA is TGCGCCAGCAGCTTTGCAGGCCGAGACACTGAAGCTTTCTTT.

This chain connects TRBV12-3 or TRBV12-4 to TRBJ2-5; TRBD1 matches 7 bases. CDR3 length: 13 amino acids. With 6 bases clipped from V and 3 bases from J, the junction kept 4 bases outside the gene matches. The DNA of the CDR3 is TGTGCCAGCAGACCAGACAGGGAAGAGACCCAGTACTTC. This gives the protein CASRPDREETQYF.

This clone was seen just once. The CDR3 spells CASSVEGTAISGNTIYF. CDR3 nucleotides: TGTGCCAGCAGCGTAGAAGGGACAGCCATCTCTGGAAACACCATATATTTT. V usage is TRBV9 and J usage is TRBJ1-3, with 7 bases that match TRBD1. CDR1 SGDLS and CDR2 YYNGEE come from the germline V gene. The CDR3 loop spans 17 amino acids. After removal of 0 bases from V and 0 bases from J, the junction contained 6 bases not matched to a gene.

CDR3 sequence (DNA): TGTGCCAGCAGCAACGTCGGACTCCGGGGGGACAAAGAGACCCAGTACTTC. It is translated as CASSNVGLRGDKETQYF. The rearrangement links TRBV13 to TRBJ2-5; TRBD2 is a possible D gene (7 bases). This CDR3 comprises 17 residues. Germline-derived CDR1 and CDR2 are PRHDT and FYEKMQ (reference sequence). V was trimmed by 5 bases and J by 3 bases, leaving 22 bases between them.

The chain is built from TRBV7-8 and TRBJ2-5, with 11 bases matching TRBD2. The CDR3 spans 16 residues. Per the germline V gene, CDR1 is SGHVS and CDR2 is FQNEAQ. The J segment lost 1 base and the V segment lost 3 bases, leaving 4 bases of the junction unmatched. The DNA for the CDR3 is TGTGCCAGCAGCTTCAGGACTAGCGGGCCCCAAGAGACCCAGTACTTC. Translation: CASSFRTSGPQETQYF.

In nucleotides, the CDR3 is TGCGCCAGCAGCTTGAGAAGCGGGGGGGCTAGCACAGATACGCAGTATTTT. Protein: CASSLRSGGASTDTQYF. V and J are TRBV5-1 and TRBJ2-3; 10 positions agree with TRBD2. The CDR3 totals 17 residues. The V segment lost 1 base and the J segment 0 bases; nucleotides outside the gene matches: 5. Germline CDR1 SGHRS, CDR2 YFSETQ.

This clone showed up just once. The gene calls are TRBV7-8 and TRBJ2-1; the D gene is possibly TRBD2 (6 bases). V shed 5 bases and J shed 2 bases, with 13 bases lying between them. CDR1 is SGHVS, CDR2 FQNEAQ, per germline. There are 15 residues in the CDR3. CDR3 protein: CASSGVGGTYNEQFF. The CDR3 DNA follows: TGTGCCAGCAGCGGTGTTGGGGGGACCTACAATGAGCAGTTCTTC.

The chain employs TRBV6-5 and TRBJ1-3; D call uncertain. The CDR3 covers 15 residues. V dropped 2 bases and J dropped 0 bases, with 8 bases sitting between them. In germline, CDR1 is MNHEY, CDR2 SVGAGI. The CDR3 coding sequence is TGTGCCAGCAGTTACGGCAGGCCCTCTGGAAACACCATATATTTT. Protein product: CASSYGRPSGNTIYF.

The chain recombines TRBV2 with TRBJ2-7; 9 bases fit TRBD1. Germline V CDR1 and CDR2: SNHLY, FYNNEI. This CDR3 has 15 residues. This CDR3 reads CASSTGGGGSHEQYV. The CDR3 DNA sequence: TGTGCCAGCAGTACAGGGGGCGGGGGCTCCCACGAGCAGTACGTC.

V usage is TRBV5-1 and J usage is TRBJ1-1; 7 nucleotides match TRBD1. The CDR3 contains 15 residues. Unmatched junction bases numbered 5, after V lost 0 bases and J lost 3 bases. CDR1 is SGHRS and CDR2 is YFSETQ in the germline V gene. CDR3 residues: CASSLVQGGDTEAFF. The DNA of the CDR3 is TGCGCCAGCAGCTTGGTGCAGGGGGGAGACACTGAAGCTTTCTTT.

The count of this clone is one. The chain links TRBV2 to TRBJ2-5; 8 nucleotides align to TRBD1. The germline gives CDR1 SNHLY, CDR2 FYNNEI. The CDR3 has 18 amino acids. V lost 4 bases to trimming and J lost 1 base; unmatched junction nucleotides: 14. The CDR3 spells CASSGYLGQGGLQETQYF. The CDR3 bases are TGTGCCAGCAGTGGATATTTAGGACAGGGTGGCCTCCAAGAGACCCAGTACTTC.

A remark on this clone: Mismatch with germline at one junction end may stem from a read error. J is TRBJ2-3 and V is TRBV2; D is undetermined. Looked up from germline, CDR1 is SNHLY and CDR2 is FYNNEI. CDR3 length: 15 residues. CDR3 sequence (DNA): TGTGCCAGCAGGGAAGGTCTAACTAGCACAGATACGCAGTATTTT. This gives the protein CASREGLTSTDTQYF.

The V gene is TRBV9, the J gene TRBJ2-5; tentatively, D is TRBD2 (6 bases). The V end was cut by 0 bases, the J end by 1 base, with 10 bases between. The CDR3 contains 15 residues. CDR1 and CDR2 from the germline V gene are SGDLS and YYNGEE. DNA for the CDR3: TGTGCCAGCAGCGTAGGAGGCGGGGCCCAAGAGACCCAGTACTTC. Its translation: CASSVGGGAQETQYF.

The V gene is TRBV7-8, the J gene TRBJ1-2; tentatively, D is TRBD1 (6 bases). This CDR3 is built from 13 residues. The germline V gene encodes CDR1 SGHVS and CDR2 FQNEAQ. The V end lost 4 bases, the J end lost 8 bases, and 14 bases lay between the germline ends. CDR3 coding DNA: TGTGCCAGCAGCTCCGGGACAACATCAGGCTACACCTTC. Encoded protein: CASSSGTTSGYTF.

CDR3 bases: TGCGCCAGCAGTGACAGTTTACGCTCTGGAAACACCATATATTTT. Residues: CASSDSLRSGNTIYF. The V call is TRBV5-1, the J call TRBJ1-3; perhaps TRBD1 as D (5 bases). The CDR3 extends over 15 amino acids. Germline V gene data show CDR1 as SGHRS and CDR2 as YFSETQ. Trimming removed 5 bases from V and 0 bases from J, with 12 bases in between. Supplemented by reference TRBV5-1 and TRBJ1-3, the full variable domain reads KAGVTQTPRYLIKTRGQQVTLSCSPISGHRSVSWYQQTPGQGLQFLFEYFSETQRNKGNFPGRFSGRQFSNSRSEMNVSTLELGDSALYLCASSDSLRSGNTIYFGEGSWLTVV.

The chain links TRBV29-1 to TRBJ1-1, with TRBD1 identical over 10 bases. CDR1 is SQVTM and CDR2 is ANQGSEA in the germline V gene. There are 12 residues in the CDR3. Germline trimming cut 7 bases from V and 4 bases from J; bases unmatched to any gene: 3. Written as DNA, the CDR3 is TGCAGCGCCAGGACAGGGGGCACTGAAGCTTTCTTT. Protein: CSARTGGTEAFF.

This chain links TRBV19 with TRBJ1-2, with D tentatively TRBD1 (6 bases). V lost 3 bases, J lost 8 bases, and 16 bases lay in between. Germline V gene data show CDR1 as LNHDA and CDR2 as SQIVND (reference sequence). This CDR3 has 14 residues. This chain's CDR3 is CASSIPGDPWGYTF. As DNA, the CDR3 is TGTGCCAGTAGTATCCCAGGGGATCCTTGGGGCTACACCTTC.

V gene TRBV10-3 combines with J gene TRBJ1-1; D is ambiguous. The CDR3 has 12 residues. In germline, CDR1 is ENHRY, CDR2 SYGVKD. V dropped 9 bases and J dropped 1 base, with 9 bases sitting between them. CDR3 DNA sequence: TGTGCCATATCCAATCAGAACACTGAAGCTTTCTTT. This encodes CAISNQNTEAFF.

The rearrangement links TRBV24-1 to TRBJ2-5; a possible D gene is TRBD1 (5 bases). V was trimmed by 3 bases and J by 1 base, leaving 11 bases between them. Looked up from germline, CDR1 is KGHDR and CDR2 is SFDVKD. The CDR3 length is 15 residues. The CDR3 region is CATSDGADLQETQYF. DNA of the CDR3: TGTGCCACCAGTGATGGGGCGGACCTCCAAGAGACCCAGTACTTC.

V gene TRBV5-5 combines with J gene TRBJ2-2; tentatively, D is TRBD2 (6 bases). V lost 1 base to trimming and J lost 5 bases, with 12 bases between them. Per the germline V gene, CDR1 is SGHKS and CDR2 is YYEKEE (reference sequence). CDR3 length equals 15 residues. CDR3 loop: CASSLYGGETGELFF. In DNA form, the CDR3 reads TGTGCCAGCAGCTTGTACGGGGGAGAGACCGGGGAGCTGTTTTTT.

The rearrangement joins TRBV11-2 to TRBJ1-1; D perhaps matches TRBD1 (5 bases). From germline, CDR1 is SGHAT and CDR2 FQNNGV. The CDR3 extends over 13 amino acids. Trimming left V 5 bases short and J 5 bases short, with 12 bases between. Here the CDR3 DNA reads TGTGCCAGCAGCCGGGACGGGGGGACTGAAGCTTTCTTT. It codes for CASSRDGGTEAFF.

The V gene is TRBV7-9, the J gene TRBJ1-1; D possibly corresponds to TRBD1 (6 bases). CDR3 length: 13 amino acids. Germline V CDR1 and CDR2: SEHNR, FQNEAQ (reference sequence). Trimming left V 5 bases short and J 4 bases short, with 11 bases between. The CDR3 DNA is TGTGCCAGCAGCCCAGGGGTCGCCACTGAAGCTTTCTTT. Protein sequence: CASSPGVATEAFF.

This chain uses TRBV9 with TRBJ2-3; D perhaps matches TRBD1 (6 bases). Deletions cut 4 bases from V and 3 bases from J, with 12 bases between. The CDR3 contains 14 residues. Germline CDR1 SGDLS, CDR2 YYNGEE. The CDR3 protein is CASSIGQLTDTQYF. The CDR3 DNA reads TGTGCCAGCAGCATAGGACAGTTGACAGATACGCAGTATTTT.

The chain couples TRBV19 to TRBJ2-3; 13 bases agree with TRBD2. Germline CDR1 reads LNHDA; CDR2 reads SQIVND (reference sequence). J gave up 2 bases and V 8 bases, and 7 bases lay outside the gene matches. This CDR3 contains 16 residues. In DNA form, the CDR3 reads TGTGCCAGTGCAAGGACTAGCGGGGGACTCACAGATACGCAGTATTTT. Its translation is CASARTSGGLTDTQYF. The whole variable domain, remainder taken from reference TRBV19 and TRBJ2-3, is DGGITQSPKYLFRKEGQNVTLSCEQNLNHDAMYWYRQDPGQGLRLIYYSQIVNDFQKGDIAEGYSVSREKKESFPLTVTSAQKNPTAFYLCASARTSGGLTDTQYFGPGTRLTVL.

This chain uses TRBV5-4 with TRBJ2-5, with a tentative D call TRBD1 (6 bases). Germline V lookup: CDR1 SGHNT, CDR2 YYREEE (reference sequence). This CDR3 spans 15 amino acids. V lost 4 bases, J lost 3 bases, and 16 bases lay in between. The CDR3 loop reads CASSGEVGGKETQYF. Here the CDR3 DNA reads TGTGCCAGCAGCGGGGAAGTAGGGGGTAAAGAGACCCAGTACTTC.